The rows below give T cell receptor beta chains drawn from one sample of a study of OX40 agonist ivuxolimab in advanced cancers. Sequencing used immunoSEQ multiplex PCR; TCRdb keeps in-frame clones, though not all of them. The sample consists of some 10,000 clones, about 84% of them appearing once. The sample was CD4+ or CD8+ T cells sorted from blood, taken in a trial of the OX40 agonist ivuxolimab. Receptor source: an adult with an advanced solid tumor such as melanoma, head and neck, liver or kidney cancer. Both conserved end residues are part of each CDR3. D genes are given only for firm matches. Size is omitted from some rows. Given values are once, few, many or a class for expanded clones.

clone_size: NA
v_call: TRBV7-9
d_call: NA
j_call: TRBJ1-5
cdr3_nt: TGTGCCAGCAGCTTAGCTGGACAAGACAATCAGCCCCAGCATTTT
cdr3_aa: CASSLAGQDNQPQHF

clone_size: NA
v_call: TRBV7-9
d_call: NA
j_call: TRBJ2-1
cdr3_nt: TGTGCCAGCAGCTTAGGGTGGGGTGAGCAGTTCTTC
cdr3_aa: CASSLGWGEQFF

clone_size: NA
v_call: TRBV6-1
d_call: TRBD2
j_call: TRBJ2-7
cdr3_nt: TGTGCCAGCAGCGATATACTAGCGGGAGTATACGAGCAGTACTTC
cdr3_aa: CASSDILAGVYEQYF

clone_size: NA
v_call: TRBV7-8
d_call: NA
j_call: TRBJ2-7
cdr3_nt: TGTGCCAGCAGCTTAGTACAGGGTGGCGAGCAGTACTTC
cdr3_aa: CASSLVQGGEQYF

clone_size: NA
v_call: TRBV6-5
d_call: TRBD2
j_call: TRBJ2-2
cdr3_nt: TGTGCCAGCAGTCCCCTTGGGGGGGTCCCCGGGGAGCTGTTTTTT
cdr3_aa: CASSPLGGVPGELFF

clone_size: NA
v_call: TRBV25-1
d_call: NA
j_call: TRBJ1-2
cdr3_nt: TGTGCCAGCAAAGGAGGGTACTATGGCTACACCTTC
cdr3_aa: CASKGGYYGYTF

clone_size: NA
v_call: TRBV27
d_call: NA
j_call: TRBJ2-1
cdr3_nt: TGTGCCAGCAGTTTATCCGCCCATAGGGATGAGCAGTTCTTC
cdr3_aa: CASSLSAHRDEQFF

clone_size: few
v_call: TRBV9
d_call: NA
j_call: TRBJ1-1
cdr3_nt: TGTGCCAGCAGCCCATGGAGGGGGAACACTGAAGCTTTCTTT
cdr3_aa: CASSPWRGNTEAFF

clone_size: NA
v_call: TRBV15
d_call: TRBD1
j_call: TRBJ2-6
cdr3_nt: TGTGCCACCACTTCAACATCGAAGGGGGCTTGGTCTGGGGCCAACGTCCTGACTTTC
cdr3_aa: CATTSTSKGAWSGANVLTF

clone_size: once
v_call: TRBV2
d_call: TRBD2
j_call: TRBJ2-7
cdr3_nt: TGTGCCAGCAGTAAAGGGACTAGTGTTCCCTCCTACGAGCAGTACTTC
cdr3_aa: CASSKGTSVPSYEQYF

clone_size: NA
v_call: TRBV7-9
d_call: TRBD1
j_call: TRBJ2-2
cdr3_nt: TGTGCCAGCAGCTCATCACTACAGGGGACCGGGGAGCTGTTTTTT
cdr3_aa: CASSSSLQGTGELFF

clone_size: NA
v_call: TRBV7-9
d_call: TRBD2
j_call: TRBJ2-5
cdr3_nt: TGTGCCAGCAGCTTTCCGACTAGCGGGGCCCAAGAGACCCAGTACTTC
cdr3_aa: CASSFPTSGAQETQYF

clone_size: NA
v_call: TRBV27
d_call: NA
j_call: TRBJ2-5
cdr3_nt: TGTGCCAGCAGTTTGGGGGGACTTAAAGAGACCCAGTACTTC
cdr3_aa: CASSLGGLKETQYF

clone_size: once
v_call: TRBV14
d_call: NA
j_call: TRBJ2-3
cdr3_nt: TGTGCCAGCAGCCAAAGAGTAACACGCACAGATACGCAGTATTTT
cdr3_aa: CASSQRVTRTDTQYF

clone_size: NA
v_call: TRBV6-5
d_call: TRBD2
j_call: TRBJ2-7
cdr3_nt: TGTGCCAGCAGTTACTCGCTAGCGGGAGGCAACGAGCAGTACTTC
cdr3_aa: CASSYSLAGGNEQYF

clone_size: once
v_call: TRBV5-1
d_call: TRBD2
j_call: TRBJ2-3
cdr3_nt: TGCGCCAGCAGCGAGGGACTAGCGGGAGCGAATACGCAGTATTTT
cdr3_aa: CASSEGLAGANTQYF

clone_size: NA
v_call: TRBV28
d_call: TRBD2
j_call: TRBJ2-1
cdr3_nt: TGTGCCAGCAGCTTAAGCGGGGATGCCTACAATGAGCAGTTCTTC
cdr3_aa: CASSLSGDAYNEQFF

clone_size: NA
v_call: TRBV7-9
d_call: TRBD2
j_call: TRBJ2-7
cdr3_nt: TGTGCCAGCAGCTCAATTGGACTAGCGGGAGGGAAGAGCTCCTACGAGCAGTACTTC
cdr3_aa: CASSSIGLAGGKSSYEQYF

clone_size: large
v_call: TRBV29-1
d_call: NA
j_call: TRBJ2-7
cdr3_nt: TGCAGCGCCACTGGGGCAGGGCGCGAGCAGTACTTC
cdr3_aa: CSATGAGREQYF

clone_size: once
v_call: TRBV27
d_call: NA
j_call: TRBJ2-7
cdr3_nt: TGTGCCAGCAGTTTAAGTAGCCCCTCCTACGAGCAGTACTTC
cdr3_aa: CASSLSSPSYEQYF

clone_size: NA
v_call: TRBV7-9
d_call: TRBD2
j_call: TRBJ2-1
cdr3_nt: TGTGCCAGCAGCAAACCGGGACTAGATGTAGCGCAGTTCTTC
cdr3_aa: CASSKPGLDVAQFF

clone_size: NA
v_call: TRBV6-5
d_call: NA
j_call: TRBJ1-2
cdr3_nt: TGTGCCAGCAAGTACAGGGTAGCTAACTATGGCTACACCTTC
cdr3_aa: CASKYRVANYGYTF

clone_size: NA
v_call: TRBV7-9
d_call: NA
j_call: TRBJ2-1
cdr3_nt: TGTGCCAGCAGCTTAAGTACGGACAATGAGCAGTTCTTC
cdr3_aa: CASSLSTDNEQFF

clone_size: NA
v_call: TRBV18
d_call: NA
j_call: TRBJ1-1
cdr3_nt: TGTGCCAGCTCCCCCTCGGGGGGGCCGAACACTGAAGCTTTCTTT
cdr3_aa: CASSPSGGPNTEAFF

clone_size: NA
v_call: TRBV5-1
d_call: NA
j_call: TRBJ1-5
cdr3_nt: TGCGCCAGCAGCCCCGGGGTGGGAGGCCATGGCAATCAGCCCCAGCATTTT
cdr3_aa: CASSPGVGGHGNQPQHF

clone_size: NA
v_call: TRBV9
d_call: NA
j_call: TRBJ2-3
cdr3_nt: TGTGCCAGCAGCGTAGGTGGGAAAGGGCCATGGGCAGATACGCAGTATTTT
cdr3_aa: CASSVGGKGPWADTQYF

clone_size: NA
v_call: TRBV4-3
d_call: NA
j_call: TRBJ2-1
cdr3_nt: TGCGCCAGCAGCCAACCCGGACAGTTTTACAATGAGCAGTTCTTC
cdr3_aa: CASSQPGQFYNEQFF

clone_size: NA
v_call: TRBV28
d_call: TRBD2
j_call: TRBJ2-2
cdr3_nt: TGTGCCAGCAGTTTAGCGGGGGGGACCGGGGAGCTGTTTTTT
cdr3_aa: CASSLAGGTGELFF

clone_size: NA
v_call: TRBV7-7
d_call: TRBD2
j_call: TRBJ2-1
cdr3_nt: TGTGCTAGCAGCCCCGCGGCGGGAGACAGAGAGCAGTTCTTC
cdr3_aa: CASSPAAGDREQFF

clone_size: NA
v_call: TRBV5-1
d_call: NA
j_call: TRBJ2-3
cdr3_nt: TGCGCCAGCAGCCTCGAGTCAGGCAGCACAGATACGCAGTATTTT
cdr3_aa: CASSLESGSTDTQYF

clone_size: NA
v_call: TRBV19
d_call: TRBD1
j_call: TRBJ2-7
cdr3_nt: TGTGCCAGTAGTACCGGGACAGCTATCTCCTACGAGCAGTACTTC
cdr3_aa: CASSTGTAISYEQYF

clone_size: NA
v_call: TRBV4-3
d_call: TRBD1
j_call: TRBJ2-7
cdr3_nt: TGCGCCAGCAGCCAAGAATGGGACAGATACTACGAGCAGTACTTC
cdr3_aa: CASSQEWDRYYEQYF

clone_size: NA
v_call: TRBV5-4
d_call: NA
j_call: TRBJ1-5
cdr3_nt: TGTGCCAGCAGCGAGGGGGGCTTCGGTCAGCCCCAGCATTTT
cdr3_aa: CASSEGGFGQPQHF

clone_size: NA
v_call: TRBV11-1
d_call: NA
j_call: TRBJ1-2
cdr3_nt: TGTGCCAGCAGTCGGGAGAACTATGGCTACACCTTC
cdr3_aa: CASSRENYGYTF

clone_size: NA
v_call: TRBV15
d_call: NA
j_call: TRBJ2-5
cdr3_nt: TGTGCCACCAGCAGAGTCGTCGCCAACCAAGAGACCCAGTACTTC
cdr3_aa: CATSRVVANQETQYF

clone_size: NA
v_call: TRBV2
d_call: NA
j_call: TRBJ1-2
cdr3_nt: TGTGCCAGCAGTGCCGGGACGGACTATGGCTACACCTTC
cdr3_aa: CASSAGTDYGYTF